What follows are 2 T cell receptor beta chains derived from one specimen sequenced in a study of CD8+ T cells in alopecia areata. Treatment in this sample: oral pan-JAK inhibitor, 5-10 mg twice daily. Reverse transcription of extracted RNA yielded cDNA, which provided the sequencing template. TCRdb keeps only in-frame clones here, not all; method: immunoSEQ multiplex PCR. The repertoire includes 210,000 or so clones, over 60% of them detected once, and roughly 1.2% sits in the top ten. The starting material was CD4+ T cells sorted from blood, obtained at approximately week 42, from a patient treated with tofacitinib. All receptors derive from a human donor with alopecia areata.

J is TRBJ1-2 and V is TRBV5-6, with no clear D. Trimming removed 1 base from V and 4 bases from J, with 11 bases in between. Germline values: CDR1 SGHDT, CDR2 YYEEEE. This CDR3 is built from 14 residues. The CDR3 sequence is CASSLTRLFYGYTF. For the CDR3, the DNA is TGTGCCAGCAGCTTGACTCGGTTATTCTATGGCTACACCTTC.

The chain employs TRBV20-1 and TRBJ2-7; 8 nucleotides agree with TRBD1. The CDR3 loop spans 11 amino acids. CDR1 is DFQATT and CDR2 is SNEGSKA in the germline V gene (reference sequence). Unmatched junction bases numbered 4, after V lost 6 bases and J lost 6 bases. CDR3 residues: CSARTGSEQYF. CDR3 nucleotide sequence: TGCAGTGCACGGACAGGGAGCGAGCAGTACTTC.